These 27 T cell receptor beta chains were all obtained from the same sample, sequenced in a study of T cell repertoires in cytomegalovirus infection. MiXCR was run by TCRdb on the reads, yielding one entry per CDR3 protein. The table records around 490,000 distinct CDR3 sequences, 26% of them present only once. Sequenced material: PBMCs. Source of these receptors: a human donor in good health (CMV status not recorded). Some clones in this sample may be carry-over from other donors' samples.

This chain connects TRBV29-1 to TRBJ1-2; a possible D gene is TRBD1 (6 bases). The CDR3 covers 12 residues. CDR1 is SQVTM, CDR2 ANQGSEA, per germline. Trimming took off 6 bases at V and 3 bases at J, with 11 bases between the two ends. The CDR3 nucleotides read TGCAGCGTGGTACGGACAGACTATGGCTACACCTTC. Protein: CSVVRTDYGYTF.

In this sample, this clonotype turned up a few times. The rearrangement joins TRBV7-6 to TRBJ1-1; D uncertain. With 2 bases removed from V and 7 bases from J, the gap between germline ends came to 17 bases. This CDR3 has 15 amino acids. In germline, CDR1 is SGHVS, CDR2 FNYEAQ. CDR3 region: CASSLSGSPSYEAFF. The CDR3 DNA follows: TGTGCCAGCAGCTTATCTGGTTCTCCCTCGTATGAAGCTTTCTTT.

The chain links TRBV5-4 to TRBJ2-5, with 10 bases identical to TRBD1. The ends lost 3 bases at V and 5 bases at J; junction bases unmatched: 10. CDR1 and CDR2 (germline): SGHNT, YYREEE (reference sequence). There are 16 residues in the CDR3. CDR3 nucleotide sequence: TGTGCCAGCAGCTCGGCCCGGGACAGGGGATTGGAGACCCAGTACTTC. Translating it yields CASSSARDRGLETQYF.

This clonotype was seen more than once but under ten times. The chain is built from TRBV10-3 and TRBJ2-1, with TRBD2 identical over 9 bases. This CDR3 region has 17 residues. The germline V gene has CDR1 ENHRY and CDR2 SYGVKD. The V gene end was trimmed by 6 bases and the J gene end by 8 bases; junction bases not matched to a gene: 17. Here the CDR3 DNA reads TGTGCCATCAGCCACCGAATCCCGGGACTAGCATCAGATGAGCAGTTCTTC. This translates into CAISHRIPGLASDEQFF.

The chain recombines TRBV20-1 with TRBJ2-4; D is unresolved. Trimming pared 1 base from V and 7 bases from J, leaving 14 bases between. The germline CDR1 and CDR2 sequences are DFQATT and SNEGSKA (reference sequence). This CDR3 is built from 14 residues. CDR3 nucleotide sequence: TGCAGTGCTAGAGCTCCGACCGGCAGCAACATTCAGTACTTC. It encodes CSARAPTGSNIQYF.

Ten or more counts support this clonotype. The chain combines TRBV7-8 with TRBJ2-2; perhaps TRBD2 as D (5 bases). This CDR3 contains 16 residues. The ends were cut back, 2 bases at V and 2 bases at J, with 12 bases in the middle. Looked up from germline, CDR1 is SGHVS and CDR2 is FQNEAQ. The CDR3 here is CASSLKRQENTGELFF. DNA for the CDR3: TGTGCCAGCAGCTTAAAGCGGCAGGAAAACACCGGGGAGCTGTTTTTT.

The V call is TRBV6-1, the J call TRBJ2-1, with D possibly being TRBD2 (6 bases). Germline V gene data show CDR1 as MNHNS and CDR2 as SASEGT. V gave up 5 bases and J gave up 9 bases, with 20 bases separating them. The CDR3 length is 15 residues. CDR3 nucleotides: TGTGCCAGCAGTCAACCGGGAGCGGTCAAAACTGAGCAGTTCTTC. Protein product: CASSQPGAVKTEQFF.

The V gene is TRBV6-5, the J gene TRBJ1-4; 9 nucleotides align to TRBD1. CDR1 is MNHEY and CDR2 is SVGAGI in the germline V gene. The ends lost 5 bases at V and 5 bases at J; junction bases unmatched: 6. The CDR3 is 15 amino acids. CDR3 sequence reads: CASSVTGGLNEKLFF. The CDR3 region has the DNA TGTGCCAGCAGTGTAACAGGGGGCTTGAATGAAAAACTGTTTTTT.

Many counts were recorded for this clonotype. The chain combines TRBV12-3 or TRBV12-4 with TRBJ2-5, with D tentatively TRBD1 (5 bases). Trimming removed 10 bases from V and 1 base from J, with 10 bases in between. The CDR3 loop spans 12 amino acids. In DNA form, the CDR3 reads TGTGCCACCTCGACAGTCCAAGAGACCCAGTACTTC. Amino acids: CATSTVQETQYF.

The chain has TRBV20-1 and TRBJ2-1, with D uncertain. This CDR3 region has 14 residues. V lost 1 base to trimming and J lost 2 bases, with 9 bases between them. Germline CDR1 DFQATT, CDR2 SNEGSKA (reference sequence). The CDR3 bases are TGCAGTGCTAGAGTCCATGGGACCTACAATGAGCAGTTCTTC. Its translation: CSARVHGTYNEQFF.

The rearrangement links TRBV28 to TRBJ2-1; D unresolved. V lost 3 bases and J 6 bases, leaving 12 bases between the germline ends. CDR3 length: 14 amino acids. CDR1 and CDR2 (germline): MDHEN, SYDVKM. The CDR3 loop reads CASSLSGASNEQFF. CDR3 coding DNA: TGTGCCAGCAGTTTGAGTGGCGCGTCCAATGAGCAGTTCTTC. The whole variable domain, remainder taken from reference TRBV28 and TRBJ2-1, is DVKVTQSSRYLVKRTGEKVFLECVQDMDHENMFWYRQDPGLGLRLIYFSYDVKMKEKGDIPEGYSVSREKKERFSLILESASTNQTSMYLCASSLSGASNEQFFGPGTRLTVL.

The table lists this clonotype with many counts. The chain links TRBV7-2 to TRBJ2-3, with TRBD2 identical over 7 bases. V was clipped by 2 bases and J by 0 bases; unmatched bases: 2. CDR3 size: 15 residues. Looked up from germline, CDR1 is SGHTA and CDR2 is FQGNSA. CDR3 protein: CASSLRGGSTDTQYF. For the CDR3, the DNA is TGTGCCAGCAGCTTACGCGGGGGTAGCACAGATACGCAGTATTTT.

The chain has TRBV6-1 and TRBJ1-1, with 7 nucleotides matching TRBD1. Germline V gene lookup returns CDR1 MNHNS and CDR2 SASEGT. CDR3 length: 15 residues. With 6 bases clipped from V and 1 base from J, the junction kept 8 bases outside the gene matches. CDR3 coding DNA: TGTGCCAGCAGCGCCGGGACAGCGGGGAACACTGAAGCTTTCTTT. Encoded protein: CASSAGTAGNTEAFF.

This clonotype was counted between two and nine times. The J gene is TRBJ1-1, the V gene TRBV7-9; D is undetermined. Germline CDR1 reads SEHNR; CDR2 reads FQNEAQ (reference sequence). V lost 1 base, J lost 5 bases, and 11 bases lay in between. This CDR3 has 14 residues. Written as DNA, the CDR3 is TGTGCCAGCAGCTTAGATTTGCATGTTACTGAAGCTTTCTTT. Amino acids: CASSLDLHVTEAFF.

At least ten counts were recorded for this clonotype. The genes are TRBV20-1 and TRBJ2-1, with TRBD1 as a possible D gene (7 bases). CDR3 length: 19 amino acids. Germline CDR1 reads DFQATT; CDR2 reads SNEGSKA (reference sequence). V lost 0 bases and J lost 0, with 21 bases in between. CDR3 nucleotides: TGCAGTGCTAGAGATCGCGGGACAGTCATAGCGAGCTCCTACAATGAGCAGTTCTTC. Amino acids: CSARDRGTVIASSYNEQFF.

The V call is TRBV19, the J call TRBJ2-5; 7 bases agree with TRBD2. V lost 5 bases to trimming and J lost 0 bases; unmatched junction nucleotides: 3. The CDR3 extends over 14 amino acids. Germline CDR1 LNHDA, CDR2 SQIVND (reference sequence). The CDR3 DNA follows: TGTGCCAGTAGTTGGGGGGGGGACCAAGAGACCCAGTACTTC. As protein: CASSWGGDQETQYF.

The chain combines TRBV7-6 with TRBJ2-5, with D tentatively TRBD1 (7 bases). The CDR3 is 14 amino acids. Trimming took off 5 bases at V and 2 bases at J, with 12 bases between the two ends. Per germline, CDR1 SGHVS and CDR2 FNYEAQ. Here the CDR3 reads CASSGGTAQETQYF. The CDR3 DNA is TGTGCCAGCAGCGGAGGGACAGCTCAAGAGACCCAGTACTTC.

J is TRBJ2-1 and V is TRBV25-1; D uncertain. This CDR3 is 13 amino acids long. Germline V CDR1 and CDR2: MGHDK, SYGVNS. V lost 5 bases to trimming and J lost 2 bases, with 7 bases between them. The CDR3 sequence: CASSSITYNEQFF. The CDR3 DNA reads as TGTGCCAGCAGTTCCATTACCTACAATGAGCAGTTCTTC.

Many counts were recorded for this clonotype. The chain uses TRBV6-1 and TRBJ2-7, with 7 bases matching TRBD1. Germline CDR1 and CDR2: MNHNS and SASEGT. The CDR3 runs 13 residues. Trimming at V came to 5 bases and at J to 6 bases, leaving 7 bases not matched to a gene. CDR3: CASSWRQGAEQYV. The CDR3 DNA reads TGTGCCAGCAGTTGGAGACAGGGAGCCGAGCAGTACGTC.

This clonotype was counted a few times. The chain is built from TRBV6-1 and TRBJ2-1, with a possible D match to TRBD2 (6 bases). V was clipped by 6 bases and J by 3 bases, with 18 bases between them. The CDR3 extends over 16 amino acids. Germline-derived CDR1 and CDR2 are MNHNS and SASEGT. The CDR3 region is CASSVKRAVYYNEQFF. The CDR3 DNA follows: TGTGCCAGCAGCGTCAAGCGGGCGGTCTACTACAATGAGCAGTTCTTC.

The chain links TRBV28 to TRBJ1-6, with D perhaps matching TRBD1 (5 bases). The CDR3 covers 13 residues. CDR1 and CDR2 from the germline V gene are MDHEN and SYDVKM. Trimming removed 6 bases at V and 11 bases at J, with 14 bases between. The CDR3: CASRTEGRPPLHF. The DNA for the CDR3 is TGTGCCAGCAGGACGGAGGGACGGCCACCCCTCCACTTT.

The chain employs TRBV6-2 or TRBV6-3 and TRBJ2-7, with 10 bases that match TRBD1. Germline V lookup: CDR1 MNHEY, CDR2 SVGEGT. Trimming cost V 7 bases and J 2 bases; bases outside gene matches: 11. This CDR3 is 16 amino acids long. The CDR3 coding sequence is TGTGCCAGCAACTACTACCGGGACAGGGGAGCCTACGAGCAGTACTTC. Amino acid sequence: CASNYYRDRGAYEQYF.

This clonotype was detected ten times or more. The V gene is TRBV7-8, the J gene TRBJ2-3; D may be TRBD2 (5 bases). V was clipped by 0 bases and J by 7 bases, with 8 bases between them. The CDR3 loop spans 13 amino acids. The germline V gene has CDR1 SGHVS and CDR2 FQNEAQ. The CDR3 nucleotides read TGTGCCAGCAGCTTAGCGGCGGGCCATACGCAGTATTTT. Translating gives CASSLAAGHTQYF.

In this sample, this clonotype turned up a few times. The rearrangement uses TRBV11-3 and TRBJ1-1, with D uncertain. V lost 4 bases and J lost 6, with 9 bases in between. CDR3 length equals 12 residues. The germline V gene has CDR1 SGHNT and CDR2 YENEEA. CDR3 nucleotides: TGTGCCAGCAGCTCGCGCGGGGCTGAAGCTTTCTTT. Encoded protein: CASSSRGAEAFF.

This sequence joins TRBV12-3 or TRBV12-4 and TRBJ1-5; no definite D call. The CDR3 spans 14 residues. Between the trimmed V and J ends, which lost 3 bases and 9 bases, there was a span of 15 bases. CDR3 residues: CASSLMQTGWPQHF. As DNA, the CDR3 is TGTGCCAGCAGTTTGATGCAGACTGGTTGGCCCCAGCATTTT.

This chain joins TRBV27 and TRBJ2-1, with 13 bases lining up with TRBD2. The CDR3 sequence is 16 residues long. Germline V lookup: CDR1 MNHEY, CDR2 SMNVEV (reference sequence). V trimming: 4 bases; J trimming: 6 bases; junction bases outside the gene matches: 6. The DNA for the CDR3 is TGTGCCAGCAGTTCCATACTAGCGGGAGGGCCCAATGAGCAGTTCTTC. Its protein product is CASSSILAGGPNEQFF.

This clonotype was counted many times. This chain links TRBV7-2 with TRBJ1-2, with D possibly TRBD1 on 6 matching bases. Germline V lookup: CDR1 SGHTA, CDR2 FQGNSA. This CDR3 is 13 amino acids long. Trimming removed 7 bases at V and 7 bases at J, with 16 bases between. CDR3 region: CASTQEQGIGYTF. In DNA form, the CDR3 reads TGTGCCAGCACCCAGGAACAGGGCATTGGCTACACCTTC.